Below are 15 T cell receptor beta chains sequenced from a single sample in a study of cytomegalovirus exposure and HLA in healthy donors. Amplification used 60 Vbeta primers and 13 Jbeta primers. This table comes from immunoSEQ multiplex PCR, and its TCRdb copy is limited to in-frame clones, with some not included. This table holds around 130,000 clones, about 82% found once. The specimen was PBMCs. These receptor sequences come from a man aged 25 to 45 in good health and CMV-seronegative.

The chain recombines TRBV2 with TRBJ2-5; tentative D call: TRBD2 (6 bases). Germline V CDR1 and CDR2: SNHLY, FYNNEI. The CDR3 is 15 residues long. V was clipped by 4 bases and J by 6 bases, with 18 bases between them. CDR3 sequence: CASSGWRAGRKTQYF. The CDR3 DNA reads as TGTGCCAGCAGTGGGTGGCGAGCAGGGAGGAAGACCCAGTACTTC.

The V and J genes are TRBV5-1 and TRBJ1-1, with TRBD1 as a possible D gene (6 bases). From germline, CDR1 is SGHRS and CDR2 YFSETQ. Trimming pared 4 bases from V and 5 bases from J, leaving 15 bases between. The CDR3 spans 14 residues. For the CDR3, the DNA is TGCGCCAGCAGCCTACTACAGGGCGGGACTGAAGCTTTCTTT. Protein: CASSLLQGGTEAFF.

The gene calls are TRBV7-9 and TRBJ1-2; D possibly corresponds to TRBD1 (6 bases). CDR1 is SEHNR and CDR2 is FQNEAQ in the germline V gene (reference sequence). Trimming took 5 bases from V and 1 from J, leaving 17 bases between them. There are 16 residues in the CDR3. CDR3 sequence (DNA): TGTGCCAGCAGCCCCCGCCCTGGACAGCTTAACTATGGCTACACCTTC. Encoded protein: CASSPRPGQLNYGYTF.

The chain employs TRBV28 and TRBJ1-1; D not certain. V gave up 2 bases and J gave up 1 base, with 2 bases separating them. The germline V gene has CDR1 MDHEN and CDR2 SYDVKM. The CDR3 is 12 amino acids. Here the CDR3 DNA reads TGTGCCAGCAGTTTACAGAACACTGAAGCTTTCTTT. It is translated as CASSLQNTEAFF.

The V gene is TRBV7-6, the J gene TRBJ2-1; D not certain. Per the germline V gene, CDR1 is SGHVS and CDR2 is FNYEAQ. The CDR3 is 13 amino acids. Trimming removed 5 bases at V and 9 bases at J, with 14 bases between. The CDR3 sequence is CASSTFPVLEQFF. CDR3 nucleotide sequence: TGTGCCAGCAGCACCTTCCCGGTACTTGAGCAGTTCTTC.

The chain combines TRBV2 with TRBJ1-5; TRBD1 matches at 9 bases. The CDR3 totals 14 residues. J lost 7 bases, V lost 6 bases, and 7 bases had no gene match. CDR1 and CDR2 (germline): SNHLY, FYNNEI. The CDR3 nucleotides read TGTGCCAGCAGCACGGGACAGGGTTTCCAGCCCCAGCATTTT. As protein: CASSTGQGFQPQHF.

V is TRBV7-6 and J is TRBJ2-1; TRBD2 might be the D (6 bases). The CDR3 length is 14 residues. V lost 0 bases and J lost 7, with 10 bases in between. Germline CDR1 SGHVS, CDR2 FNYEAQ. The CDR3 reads CASSLAGTANEQFF. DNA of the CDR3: TGTGCCAGCAGCTTAGCCGGGACTGCGAATGAGCAGTTCTTC.

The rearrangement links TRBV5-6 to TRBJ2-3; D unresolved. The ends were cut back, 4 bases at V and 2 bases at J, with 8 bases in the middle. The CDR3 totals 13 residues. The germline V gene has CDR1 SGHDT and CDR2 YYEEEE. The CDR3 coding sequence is TGTGCCAGCAGCCCATTCCCCACAGATACGCAGTATTTT. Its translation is CASSPFPTDTQYF.

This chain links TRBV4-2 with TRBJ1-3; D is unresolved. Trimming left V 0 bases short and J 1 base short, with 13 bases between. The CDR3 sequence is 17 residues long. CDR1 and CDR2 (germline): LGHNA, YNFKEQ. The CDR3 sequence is CASSQDQISDSGNTIYF. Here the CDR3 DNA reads TGTGCCAGCAGCCAAGATCAGATAAGTGATTCTGGAAACACCATATATTTT.

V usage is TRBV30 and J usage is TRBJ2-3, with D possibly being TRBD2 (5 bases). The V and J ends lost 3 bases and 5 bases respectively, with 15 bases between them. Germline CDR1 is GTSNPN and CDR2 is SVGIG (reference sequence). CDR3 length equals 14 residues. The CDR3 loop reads CAWSEGLGVDTQYF. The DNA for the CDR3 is TGTGCCTGGAGCGAGGGCCTCGGCGTAGATACGCAGTATTTT.

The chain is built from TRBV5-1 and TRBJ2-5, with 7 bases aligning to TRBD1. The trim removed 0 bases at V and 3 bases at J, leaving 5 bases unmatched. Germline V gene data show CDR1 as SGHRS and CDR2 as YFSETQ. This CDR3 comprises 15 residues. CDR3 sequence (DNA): TGCGCCAGCAGCTTGGGGGGGACAGCAGAAGAGACCCAGTACTTC. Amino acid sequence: CASSLGGTAEETQYF.

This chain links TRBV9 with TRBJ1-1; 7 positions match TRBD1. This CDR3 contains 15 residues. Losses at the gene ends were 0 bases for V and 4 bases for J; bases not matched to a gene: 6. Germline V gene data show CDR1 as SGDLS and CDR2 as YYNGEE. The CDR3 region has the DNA TGTGCCAGCAGCGTAGACTCGACAGGGAGCACTGAAGCTTTCTTT. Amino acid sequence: CASSVDSTGSTEAFF. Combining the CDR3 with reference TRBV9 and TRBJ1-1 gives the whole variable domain DSGVTQTPKHLITATGQRVTLRCSPRSGDLSVYWYQQSLDQGLQFLIQYYNGEERAKGNILERFSAQQFPDLHSELNLSSLELGDSALYFCASSVDSTGSTEAFFGQGTRLTVV.

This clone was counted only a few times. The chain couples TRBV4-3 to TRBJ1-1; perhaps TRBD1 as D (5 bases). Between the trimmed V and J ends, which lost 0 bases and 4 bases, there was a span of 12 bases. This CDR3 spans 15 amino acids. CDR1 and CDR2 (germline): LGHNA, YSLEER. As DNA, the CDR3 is TGCGCCAGCAGCCAAGATTTAGGGGTTTTCACTGAAGCTTTCTTT. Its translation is CASSQDLGVFTEAFF.

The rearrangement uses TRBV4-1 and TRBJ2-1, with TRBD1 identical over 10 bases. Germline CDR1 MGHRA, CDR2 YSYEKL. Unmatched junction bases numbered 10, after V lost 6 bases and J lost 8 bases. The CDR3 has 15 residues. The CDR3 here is CASSRGTGALDEQFF. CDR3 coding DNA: TGCGCCAGCAGTCGCGGGACAGGGGCTCTCGATGAGCAGTTCTTC.

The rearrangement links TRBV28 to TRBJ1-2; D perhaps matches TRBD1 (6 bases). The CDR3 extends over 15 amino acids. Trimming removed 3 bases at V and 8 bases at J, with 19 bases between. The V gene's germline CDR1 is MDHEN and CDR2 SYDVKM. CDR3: CASSFSDSHPRGYTF. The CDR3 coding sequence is TGTGCCAGCAGTTTCTCGGACAGCCATCCGAGGGGCTACACCTTC.